This TCR beta chain is drawn from a study of T cells in Graves' hyperthyroidism and ophthalmopathy. At the level of the study: Any treatment followed the collection of peripheral blood at initial diagnosis.

V lost 1 base and J lost 3, with 7 bases in between. CDR3 length: 14 residues. Germline loops: CDR1 SGHRS, CDR2 YFSETQ. Study-wide points: Among thyroid clonotypes expanded above 0.001, most also appeared in blood.

A word on this clonotype: Antigen specificity is unknown.

Uncontrolled infection, other autoimmune disease, pregnancy and lactation each barred patients from inclusion. The investigators amplified TCR beta CDR3 regions from RNA transcripts. With the HTBI primer set, the TCR CDR3 went through a first round of RT-PCR. TCRdb reprocessed the multiplex PCR reads via MiXCR and lists one record per CDR3 protein. The data show 450,000 to 550,000 distinct CDR3 sequences, roughly 25% seen once. The V call is TRBV5-1, the J call TRBJ2-2, with a tentative D call TRBD2 (6 bases). The source of this sequence is a woman in her twenties or thirties with Graves' ophthalmopathy. What was sequenced was blood. The DNA for the CDR3 is TGCGCCAGCAGCTTGCGGGAGCACACCGGGGAGCTGTTTTTT. It is translated as CASSLREHTGELFF.